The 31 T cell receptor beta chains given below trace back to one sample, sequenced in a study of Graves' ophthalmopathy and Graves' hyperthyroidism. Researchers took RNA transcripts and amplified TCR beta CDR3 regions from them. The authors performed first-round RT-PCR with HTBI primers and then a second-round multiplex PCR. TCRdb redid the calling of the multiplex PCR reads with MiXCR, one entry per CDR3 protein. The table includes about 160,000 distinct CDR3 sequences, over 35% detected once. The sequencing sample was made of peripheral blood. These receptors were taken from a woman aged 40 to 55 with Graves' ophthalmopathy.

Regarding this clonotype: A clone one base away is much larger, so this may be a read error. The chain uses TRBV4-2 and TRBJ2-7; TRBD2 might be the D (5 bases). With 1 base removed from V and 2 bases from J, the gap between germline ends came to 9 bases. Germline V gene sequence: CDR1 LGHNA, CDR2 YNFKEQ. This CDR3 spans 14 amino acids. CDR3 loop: CASSQARGPYEQYF. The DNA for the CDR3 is TGTGCCAGCAGCCAAGCGAGAGGGCCCTACGAGCAGTACTTC.

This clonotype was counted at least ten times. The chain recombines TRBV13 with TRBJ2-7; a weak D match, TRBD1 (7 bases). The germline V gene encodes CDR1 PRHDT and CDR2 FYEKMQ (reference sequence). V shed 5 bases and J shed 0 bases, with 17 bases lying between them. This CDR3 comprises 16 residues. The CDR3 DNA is TGTGCCAGCAGCCCAGGAGGGACAGAAACCTCCTACGAGCAGTACTTC. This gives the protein CASSPGGTETSYEQYF.

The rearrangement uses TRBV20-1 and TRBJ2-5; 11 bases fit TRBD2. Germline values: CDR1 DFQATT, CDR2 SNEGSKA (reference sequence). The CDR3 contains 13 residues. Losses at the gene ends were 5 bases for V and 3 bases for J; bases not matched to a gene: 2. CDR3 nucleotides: TGCAGTGCTGGGACTAGCGGCGAAGAGACCCAGTACTTC. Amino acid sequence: CSAGTSGEETQYF.

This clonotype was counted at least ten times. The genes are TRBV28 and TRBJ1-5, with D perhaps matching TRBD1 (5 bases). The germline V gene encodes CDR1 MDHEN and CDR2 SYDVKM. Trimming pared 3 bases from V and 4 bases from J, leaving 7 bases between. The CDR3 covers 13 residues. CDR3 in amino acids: CASSFRANQPQHF. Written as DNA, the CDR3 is TGTGCCAGCAGTTTCAGGGCGAATCAGCCCCAGCATTTT.

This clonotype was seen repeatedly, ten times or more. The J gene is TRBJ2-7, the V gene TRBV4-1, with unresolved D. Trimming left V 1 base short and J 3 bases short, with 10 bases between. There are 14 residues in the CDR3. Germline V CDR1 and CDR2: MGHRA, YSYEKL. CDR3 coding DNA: TGCGCCAGCAGCCAAGGGCCTAGGAGCTACGAGCAGTACTTC. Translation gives CASSQGPRSYEQYF.

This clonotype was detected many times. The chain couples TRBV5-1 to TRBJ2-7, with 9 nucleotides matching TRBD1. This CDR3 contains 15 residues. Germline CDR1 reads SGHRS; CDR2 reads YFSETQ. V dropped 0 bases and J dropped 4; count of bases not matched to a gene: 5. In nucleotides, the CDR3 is TGCGCCAGCAGCTTGGGAGGGACAGGGAGATACGAGCAGTACTTC. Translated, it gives CASSLGGTGRYEQYF.

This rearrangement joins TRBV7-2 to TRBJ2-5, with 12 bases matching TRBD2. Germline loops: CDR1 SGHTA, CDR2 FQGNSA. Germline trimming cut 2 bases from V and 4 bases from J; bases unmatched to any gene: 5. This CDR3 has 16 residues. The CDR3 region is CASSLSGLAGRETQYF. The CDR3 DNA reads TGTGCCAGCAGCTTATCAGGACTAGCGGGGAGAGAGACCCAGTACTTC.

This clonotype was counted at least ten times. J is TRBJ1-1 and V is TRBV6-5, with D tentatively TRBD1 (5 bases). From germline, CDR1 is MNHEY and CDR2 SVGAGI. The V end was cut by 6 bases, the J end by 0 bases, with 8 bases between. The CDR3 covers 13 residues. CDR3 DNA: TGTGCCAGCAGGCCAGGGTTGAACACTGAAGCTTTCTTT. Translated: CASRPGLNTEAFF.

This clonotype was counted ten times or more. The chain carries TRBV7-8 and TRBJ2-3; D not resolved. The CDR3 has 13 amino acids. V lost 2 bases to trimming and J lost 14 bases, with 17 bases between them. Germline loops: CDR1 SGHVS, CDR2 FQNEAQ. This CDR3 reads CASSLKLGPPPYF. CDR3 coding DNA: TGTGCCAGCAGCTTAAAGTTGGGCCCTCCGCCGTATTTT.

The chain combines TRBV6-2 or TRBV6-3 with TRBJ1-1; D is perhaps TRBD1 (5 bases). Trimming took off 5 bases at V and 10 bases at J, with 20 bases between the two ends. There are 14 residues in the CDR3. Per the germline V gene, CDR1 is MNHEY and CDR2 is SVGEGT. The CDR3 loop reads CASSILRQYLGAFF. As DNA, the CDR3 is TGTGCCAGCAGTATCCTAAGACAGTATCTTGGAGCTTTCTTT.

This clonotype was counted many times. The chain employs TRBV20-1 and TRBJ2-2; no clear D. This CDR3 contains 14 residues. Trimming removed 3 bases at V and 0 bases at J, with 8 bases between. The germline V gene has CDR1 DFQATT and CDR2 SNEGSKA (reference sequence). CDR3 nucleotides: TGCAGTGCTAGGAACTCCGCGAACACCGGGGAGCTGTTTTTT. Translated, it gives CSARNSANTGELFF.

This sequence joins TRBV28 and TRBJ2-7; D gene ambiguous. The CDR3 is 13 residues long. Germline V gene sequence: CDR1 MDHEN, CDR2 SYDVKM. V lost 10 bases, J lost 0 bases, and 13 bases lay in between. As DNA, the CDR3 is TGTGCCATCGCGACGTTGAACTCCTACGAGCAGTACTTC. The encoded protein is CAIATLNSYEQYF.

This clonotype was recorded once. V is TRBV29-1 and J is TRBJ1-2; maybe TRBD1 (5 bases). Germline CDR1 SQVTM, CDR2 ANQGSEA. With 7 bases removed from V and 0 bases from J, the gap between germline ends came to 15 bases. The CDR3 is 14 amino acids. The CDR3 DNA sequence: TGCAGCGCCGAGGGGCGGGGAGCTAACTATGGCTACACCTTC. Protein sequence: CSAEGRGANYGYTF.

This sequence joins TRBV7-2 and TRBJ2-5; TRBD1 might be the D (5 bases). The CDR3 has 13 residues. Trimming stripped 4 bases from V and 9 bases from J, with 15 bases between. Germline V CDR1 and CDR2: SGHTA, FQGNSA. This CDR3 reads CASSSGQALAQYF. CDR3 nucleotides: TGTGCCAGCAGCTCCGGACAAGCTCTGGCCCAGTACTTC.

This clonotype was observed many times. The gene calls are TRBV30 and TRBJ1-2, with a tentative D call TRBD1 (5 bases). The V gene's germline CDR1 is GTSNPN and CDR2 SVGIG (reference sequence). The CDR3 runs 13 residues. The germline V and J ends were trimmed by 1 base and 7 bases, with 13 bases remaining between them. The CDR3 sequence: CAWSATGRVGYTF. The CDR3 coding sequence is TGTGCCTGGAGTGCGACGGGACGGGTTGGCTACACCTTC.

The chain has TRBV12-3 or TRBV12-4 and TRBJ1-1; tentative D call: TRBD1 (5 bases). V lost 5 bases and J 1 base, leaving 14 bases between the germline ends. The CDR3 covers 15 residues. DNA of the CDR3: TGTGCCAGCAGTGCCCGGGACGGAAGGAACACTGAAGCTTTCTTT. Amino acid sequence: CASSARDGRNTEAFF.

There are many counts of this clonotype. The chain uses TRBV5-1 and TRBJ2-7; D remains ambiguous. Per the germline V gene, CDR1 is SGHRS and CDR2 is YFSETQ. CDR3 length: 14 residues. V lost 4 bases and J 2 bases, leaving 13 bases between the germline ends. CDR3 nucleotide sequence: TGCGCCAGCAGCAAAACGGGTTTCACCTACGAGCAGTACTTC. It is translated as CASSKTGFTYEQYF.

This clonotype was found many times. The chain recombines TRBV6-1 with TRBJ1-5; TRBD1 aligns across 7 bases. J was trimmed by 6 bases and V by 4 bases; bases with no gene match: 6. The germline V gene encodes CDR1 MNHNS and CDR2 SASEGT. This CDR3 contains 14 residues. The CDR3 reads CASSGAGGGQPQHF. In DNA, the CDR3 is TGTGCCAGCAGTGGGGCAGGGGGTGGTCAGCCCCAGCATTTT.

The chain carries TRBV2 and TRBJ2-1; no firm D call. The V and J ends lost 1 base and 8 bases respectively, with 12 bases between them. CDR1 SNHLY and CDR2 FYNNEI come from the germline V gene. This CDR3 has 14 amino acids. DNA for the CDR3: TGTGCCAGCAGTGAAGGGGTCCTAGTCTATGAGCAGTTCTTC. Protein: CASSEGVLVYEQFF.

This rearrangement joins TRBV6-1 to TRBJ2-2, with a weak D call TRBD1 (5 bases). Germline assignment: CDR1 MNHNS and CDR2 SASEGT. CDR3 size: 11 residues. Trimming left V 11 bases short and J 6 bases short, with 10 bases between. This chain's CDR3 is CAGIRAGELFF. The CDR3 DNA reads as TGTGCCGGAATCAGGGCCGGGGAGCTGTTTTTT.

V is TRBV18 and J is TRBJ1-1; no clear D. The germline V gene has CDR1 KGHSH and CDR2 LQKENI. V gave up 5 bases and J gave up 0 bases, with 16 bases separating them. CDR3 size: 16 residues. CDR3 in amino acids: CASSSGQTHMNTEAFF. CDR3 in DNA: TGTGCCAGCTCATCCGGCCAGACACATATGAACACTGAAGCTTTCTTT.

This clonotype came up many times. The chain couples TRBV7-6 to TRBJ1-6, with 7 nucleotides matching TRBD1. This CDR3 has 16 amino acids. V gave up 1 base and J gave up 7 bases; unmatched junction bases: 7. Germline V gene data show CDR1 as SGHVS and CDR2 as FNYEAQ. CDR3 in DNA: TGTGCCAGCAGCTTAGGGTCGGCAGGGGGAAATTCACCCCTCCACTTT. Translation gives CASSLGSAGGNSPLHF. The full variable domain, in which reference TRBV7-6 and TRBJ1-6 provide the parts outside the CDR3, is GAGVSQSPRYKVTKRGQDVALRCDPISGHVSLYWYRQALGQGPEFLTYFNYEAQQDKSGLPNDRFSAERPEGSISTLTIQRTEQRDSAMYRCASSLGSAGGNSPLHFGNGTRLTVT.

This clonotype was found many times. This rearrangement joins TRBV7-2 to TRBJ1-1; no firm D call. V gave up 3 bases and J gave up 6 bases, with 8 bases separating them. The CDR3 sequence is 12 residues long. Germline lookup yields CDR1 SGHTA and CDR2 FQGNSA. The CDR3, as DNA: TGTGCCAGCAGCTTCGGGCCGTCTGAAGCTTTCTTT. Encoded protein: CASSFGPSEAFF. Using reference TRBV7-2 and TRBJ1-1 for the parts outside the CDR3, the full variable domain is GAGVSQSPSNKVTEKGKDVELRCDPISGHTALYWYRQSLGQGLEFLIYFQGNSAPDKSGLPSDRFSAERTGGSVSTLTIQRTQQEDSAVYLCASSFGPSEAFFGQGTRLTVV.

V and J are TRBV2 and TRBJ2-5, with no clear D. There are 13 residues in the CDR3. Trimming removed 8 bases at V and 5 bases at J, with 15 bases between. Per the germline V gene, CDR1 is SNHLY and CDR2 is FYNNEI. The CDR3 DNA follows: TGTGCCAGCCAGATGCGAGCGCTGGAGACCCAGTACTTC. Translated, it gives CASQMRALETQYF.

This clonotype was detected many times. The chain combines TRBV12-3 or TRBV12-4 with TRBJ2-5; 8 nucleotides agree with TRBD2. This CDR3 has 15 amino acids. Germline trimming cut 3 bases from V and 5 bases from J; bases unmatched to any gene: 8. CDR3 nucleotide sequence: TGTGCCAGCAGTTTCCTCCGGACTAGCACTGAGACCCAGTACTTC. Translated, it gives CASSFLRTSTETQYF.

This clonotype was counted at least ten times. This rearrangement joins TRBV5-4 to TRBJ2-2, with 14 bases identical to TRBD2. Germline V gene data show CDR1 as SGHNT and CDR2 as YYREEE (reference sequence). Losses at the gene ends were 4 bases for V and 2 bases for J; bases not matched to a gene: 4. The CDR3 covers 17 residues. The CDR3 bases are TGTGCCAGCAGCCTGGGACTAGCGGGAGTCAACACCGGGGAGCTGTTTTTT. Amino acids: CASSLGLAGVNTGELFF.

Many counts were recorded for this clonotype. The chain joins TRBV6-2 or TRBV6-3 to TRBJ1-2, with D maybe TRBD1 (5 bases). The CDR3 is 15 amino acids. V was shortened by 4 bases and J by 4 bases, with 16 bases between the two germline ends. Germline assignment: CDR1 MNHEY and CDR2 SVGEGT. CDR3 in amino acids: CASSSTDTYRYGYTF. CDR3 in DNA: TGTGCCAGCAGTTCCACGGACACTTATCGCTATGGCTACACCTTC.

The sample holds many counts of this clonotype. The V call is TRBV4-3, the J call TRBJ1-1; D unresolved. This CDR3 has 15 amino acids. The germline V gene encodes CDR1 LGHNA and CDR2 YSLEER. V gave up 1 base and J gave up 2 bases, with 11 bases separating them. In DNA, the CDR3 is TGCGCCAGCAGCCAAGCCCGTCGGCTTAACACTGAAGCTTTCTTT. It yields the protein CASSQARRLNTEAFF.

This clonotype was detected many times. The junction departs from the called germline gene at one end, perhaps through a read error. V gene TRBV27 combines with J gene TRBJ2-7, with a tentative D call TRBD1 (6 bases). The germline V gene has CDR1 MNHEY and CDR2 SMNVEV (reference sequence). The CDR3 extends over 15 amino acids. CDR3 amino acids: CTSSSPLTGRDEQYF. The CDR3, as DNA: TGTACCAGCAGTTCTCCGTTGACAGGTCGGGACGAGCAGTACTTC.

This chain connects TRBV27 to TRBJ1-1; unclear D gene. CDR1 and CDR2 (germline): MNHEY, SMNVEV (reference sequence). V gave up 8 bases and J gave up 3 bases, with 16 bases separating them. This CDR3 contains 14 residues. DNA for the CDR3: TGTGCCAGCTACGCATACCCTCCCGACACTGAAGCTTTCTTT. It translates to CASYAYPPDTEAFF.

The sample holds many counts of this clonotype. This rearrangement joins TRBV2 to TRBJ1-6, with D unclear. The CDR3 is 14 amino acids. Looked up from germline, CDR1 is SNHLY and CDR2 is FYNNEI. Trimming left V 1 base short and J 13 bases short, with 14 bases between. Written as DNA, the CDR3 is TGTGCCAGCAGTGAAGTGACCGTCCAGCGGCCCCTCCACTTT. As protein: CASSEVTVQRPLHF.